This T cell receptor beta chain was identified during a study of shared T cell receptors in the human thymus. CDR3 length: 12 amino acids. Trimming cost V 5 bases and J 15 bases, with 17 bases left between them. The germline V gene encodes CDR1 SGHTA and CDR2 FQGTGA. The method was immunoSEQ multiplex PCR; TCRdb's version includes in-frame clones alone and lacks a portion of them. The table records more than 300,000 clones, approximately 95% of them present only once. This clonotype originated in a human donor. This rearrangement joins TRBV7-3 to TRBJ2-1; D is possibly TRBD2 (6 bases). Sequencing was carried out using thymocytes. CDR3 in DNA: TGTGCCAGCAGCGGGGCGGAGGGGATCCGGTTCTTC. This translates into CASSGAEGIRFF.